Reported below is one TCR beta chain. This clone is a singleton in its sample. The antigen it recognizes is unknown. Base qualities are missing; no much larger clone stands one base away. Explained via the paper, the time point label denotes: about 28 days (+/-7) after the second vaccine dose. AZD1222 recipients given second doses at about 4 weeks or at about 12 weeks were pooled, since spike-specific TCR depth and breadth were not found to differ between the two schedules. Vaccinee samples came from UK trials COV001 and COV002, including a single-blind randomized controlled phase 2/3 trial of AZD1222 (ChAdOx1 nCoV-19) in healthy adults. For TCRbeta chain sequencing, PBMC samples from trial participants were taken at day 0 and at day 28 after the second dose. CDR1 and CDR2 (ENHRY, SYGVKD) derive from the germline V gene. From the cysteine through the phenylalanine, the CDR3 covers 13 amino acids. The CDR3 DNA has 39 bases and is translated from base 1. A distance of 10 bases separates the germline ends of V and J, which lose 7 bases and 2 bases respectively.

The CDR3 regions of human TCRbeta chains were subjected to immunosequencing. In the paper's pipeline: Repertoire TCRs were checked for matches against a reference library of SARS-CoV-2-specific TCRs that had been generated using the MIRA antigen-specificity platform. Breadth meant the fraction of unique TCRs that were SARS-CoV-2-associated, whereas depth meant the fraction of total T cells that were SARS-CoV-2-associated. Using the MIRA data, each spike-specific TCR was assigned both to the spike region to which the TCR was reactive and to a CD4 or CD8 class. Log10-transformed breadth and depth values were compared by one-way ANOVA with Sidak's multiple comparisons tests. What TCRdb holds here is the immuneACCESS table cut down to in-frame rearrangements. Part of the clones is not present; checked against another copy, under half of the missing clones reflect an unresolved V gene, and the others are unexplained. That table is the source of V, J and clone size, and D and trimming were worked out from the DNA. In all, the sample holds 80,000 or so clones, and approximately 85% of those were seen once. Of the sample, 10% is held by the ten largest clones.

The sample comes from a study of T cell responses to AZD1222 COVID-19 vaccine (dated by TCRdb to about 2021). Background on the whole study: A total of 233 trial participants underwent TCR sequencing, of whom 200 to 220 had received two doses of AZD1222 and about 25 had received two doses of the MenACWY control vaccine. Trial participants were enrolled by age into 18-55, 56-69 and 70-plus year subgroups, with about 150, 27 and 61 TCR-sequenced participants respectively. Overall study outcomes, separate from this receptor: The whole spike protein was spanned by vaccine-associated CD4 TCRs, and dominant responses were seen in regions 160-218 and 743-854. Most participants were white British and females outnumbered males, and the authors suggested that clonal diversity may have been underestimated. Because no day 14 peak-response samples were available, repertoires were characterized only after the peak T cell response. The 56-69-year group was small, and its depth increase did not reach significance, likely because of low power. A significant rise in spike-specific TCR breadth and depth was observed after two AZD1222 doses relative to day 0 and relative to MenACWY recipients. Conclusions about previously exposed vaccinees are limited, since just a handful of AZD1222 recipients were seropositive for SARS-CoV-2 at baseline. Reportedly, close to half of the unique spike-specific TCRs recognized epitopes lying outside the regions that are mutated in the B.1.351 and B.1.1.7 variants.

This clonotype was obtained from an adult who received the AZD1222 COVID-19 vaccine. Specimen: peripheral blood, collected 28 days after the second AZD1222 dose. Recombination connected TRBV10-3 to TRBJ2-3; a weak D assignment points to TRBD2 (6 bases agree). The CDR3 reads as follows: CAITPSVTDTQYF. The DNA sequence reads TGTGCCATCACTCCTAGCGTCACAGATACGCAGTATTTT.